What follows are 28 T cell receptor beta chains derived from one specimen sequenced in a study of blood T cell repertoires in COVID-19. Libraries were prepared by immunoSEQ multiplex PCR; TCRdb keeps only in-frame clonotypes and omits some of them. The data contain about 440,000 clones, 85% to 90% of them singletons. Material for sequencing was peripheral blood. Source of these receptors: a woman aged 25-40 years with acute or convalescent COVID-19.

This clone occurred a few times. The rearrangement joins TRBV3-1 (or the pseudogene TRBV3-2) to TRBJ1-2, with TRBD1 matching over 7 bases. The CDR3 loop spans 14 amino acids. Germline V gene sequence: CDR1 LGHDT, CDR2 YNNKEL (reference sequence). V gave up 2 bases and J gave up 3 bases; unmatched junction bases: 3. The CDR3 is CASSQPGTDYGYTF. The CDR3 DNA reads TGTGCCAGCAGCCAACCTGGGACAGACTATGGCTACACCTTC.

This chain's CDR3 is CASSTGRRSETQYF. For the CDR3, the DNA is TGTGCCAGCAGTACAGGCCGCAGATCAGAGACCCAGTACTTC. This chain joins TRBV5-4 and TRBJ2-5; maybe TRBD1 (5 bases). V gave up 5 bases and J gave up 4 bases, with 15 bases separating them. The CDR3 runs 14 residues. Germline V gene lookup returns CDR1 SGHNT and CDR2 YYREEE (reference sequence).

The chain employs TRBV4-1 and TRBJ2-3; D might be TRBD2 (5 bases). V was shortened by 1 base and J by 2 bases, with 13 bases between the two germline ends. The V gene's germline CDR1 is MGHRA and CDR2 YSYEKL. CDR3 length equals 16 residues. In DNA, the CDR3 is TGCGCCAGCAGCCAAGCCGGGATTCGCTACACAGATACGCAGTATTTT. Amino acids: CASSQAGIRYTDTQYF.

The count of this clone is one. The chain links TRBV4-1 to TRBJ1-1; TRBD1 agrees at 7 bases. The germline V gene has CDR1 MGHRA and CDR2 YSYEKL. Trimming cost V 3 bases and J 5 bases; bases outside gene matches: 9. The CDR3 consists of 15 residues. CDR3 in amino acids: CASSHPQGRRTEAFF. The CDR3 DNA sequence: TGCGCCAGCAGCCACCCACAGGGGAGGAGAACTGAAGCTTTCTTT.

The chain uses TRBV5-1 and TRBJ2-3, with TRBD2 matching over 11 bases. Germline V gene data show CDR1 as SGHRS and CDR2 as YFSETQ. J gave up 1 base and V 4 bases, and 2 bases lay outside the gene matches. CDR3 length: 15 amino acids. In DNA, the CDR3 is TGCGCCAGCAGCATGGGACTAGCGGGCACAGATACGCAGTATTTT. It codes for CASSMGLAGTDTQYF.

This chain connects TRBV4-1 to TRBJ2-2; D may be TRBD1 (6 bases). The germline CDR1 and CDR2 sequences are MGHRA and YSYEKL. V lost 2 bases to trimming and J lost 8 bases, with 12 bases between them. The CDR3 has 14 amino acids. CDR3 nucleotides: TGCGCCAGCAGCCAAAAGGGGGTCGGTGGGGAGCTGTTTTTT. The encoded protein is CASSQKGVGGELFF.

The genes are TRBV3-1 (or the pseudogene TRBV3-2) and TRBJ1-6; D is uncertain. Germline V gene sequence: CDR1 LGHDT, CDR2 YNNKEL (reference sequence). V lost 4 bases and J lost 0, with 10 bases in between. This CDR3 is built from 16 residues. The CDR3 protein is CASSPIPNSYNSPLHF. DNA for the CDR3: TGTGCCAGCAGCCCAATTCCTAACTCCTATAATTCACCCCTCCACTTT.

This clone was seen a single time. The chain has TRBV6-5 and TRBJ2-4; 9 bases fit TRBD1. The CDR3 totals 13 residues. Per the germline V gene, CDR1 is MNHEY and CDR2 is SVGAGI. The ends lost 2 bases at V and 7 bases at J; junction bases unmatched: 0. CDR3 sequence reads: CASSYGTGNIQYF. The CDR3 nucleotides are TGTGCCAGCAGTTACGGGACAGGGAACATTCAGTACTTC.

The chain links TRBV4-1 to TRBJ2-1; 10 bases are a match to TRBD1. From germline, CDR1 is MGHRA and CDR2 YSYEKL. With V trimmed by 3 bases and J by 8 bases, 4 bases remained unmatched. This CDR3 region has 14 residues. Here the CDR3 reads CASSHGTGVYEQFF. In DNA form, the CDR3 reads TGCGCCAGCAGCCACGGGACAGGGGTTTATGAGCAGTTCTTC.

The gene calls are TRBV7-7 and TRBJ1-4, with 7 bases that match TRBD1. V was clipped by 4 bases and J by 2 bases; unmatched bases: 4. Looked up from germline, CDR1 is SSHAT and CDR2 is FNYEAQ (reference sequence). The CDR3 is made up of 15 amino acids. This CDR3 is CASSSDRSTNEKLFF. In DNA, the CDR3 is TGTGCCAGCAGCTCGGACAGGAGCACTAATGAAAAACTGTTTTTT.

The chain is built from TRBV28 and TRBJ2-2; tentative D call: TRBD1 (5 bases). Germline CDR1 is MDHEN and CDR2 is SYDVKM. CDR3 length: 16 amino acids. Deletions cut 6 bases from V and 0 bases from J, with 14 bases between. CDR3 amino acids: CASRPPTDANTGELFF. CDR3 in DNA: TGTGCCAGCAGGCCTCCGACAGATGCGAACACCGGGGAGCTGTTTTTT.

About this clone: One end of the junction does not line up with germline, which may come from a read error. The V call is TRBV28, the J call TRBJ1-2; 10 bases are a match to TRBD1. The CDR3 extends over 13 amino acids. Germline V gene data show CDR1 as MDHEN and CDR2 as SYDVKM. The CDR3 DNA sequence: TGTGCCAGCAGTTCATTGGACAGGGGGAACCTCCCCTTC. It codes for CASSSLDRGNLPF.

About this clone: The same CDR3 can be traced to other DNA sequences in this sample. The chain recombines TRBV28 with TRBJ1-2; a possible D gene is TRBD1 (6 bases). From germline, CDR1 is MDHEN and CDR2 SYDVKM. V was clipped by 3 bases and J by 8 bases, with 10 bases between them. This CDR3 is 12 amino acids long. This CDR3 is CASSFSGGGYTF. Written as DNA, the CDR3 is TGTGCCAGCAGTTTCTCGGGGGGCGGCTACACCTTC.

This chain's CDR3 is CASSLTSGVYDEQFF. The CDR3 bases are TGTGCCAGCAGTTTGACTAGCGGGGTTTATGATGAGCAGTTCTTC. This rearrangement joins TRBV2 to TRBJ2-1; 11 nucleotides line up with TRBD2. The CDR3 spans 15 residues. V shed 5 bases, J shed 8 bases, and the junction held 8 bases outside the gene matches. Germline V lookup: CDR1 SNHLY, CDR2 FYNNEI.

The chain carries TRBV2 and TRBJ1-5, with 9 bases fitting TRBD1. The V and J ends lost 5 bases and 1 base, in that order; junction bases with no gene match: 3. This CDR3 spans 15 amino acids. The germline V gene encodes CDR1 SNHLY and CDR2 FYNNEI. The CDR3 spells CASSRTGASNQPQHF. CDR3 DNA: TGTGCCAGCAGTCGGACAGGGGCGAGCAATCAGCCCCAGCATTTT.

The J gene is TRBJ2-3, the V gene TRBV12-3 or TRBV12-4; D unclear. This CDR3 is 11 amino acids long. V lost 5 bases to trimming and J lost 6 bases, with 6 bases between them. The CDR3 region is CASSPLDTQYF. The CDR3 region has the DNA TGTGCCAGCAGTCCCCTCGATACGCAGTATTTT.

This rearrangement joins TRBV28 to TRBJ1-4, with 8 bases matching TRBD1. CDR1 MDHEN and CDR2 SYDVKM come from the germline V gene. The CDR3 extends over 15 amino acids. J lost 5 bases, V lost 1 base, and 3 bases had no gene match. This CDR3 reads CASSLLRDRNEKLFF. The CDR3 coding sequence is TGTGCCAGCAGTTTATTGAGGGACAGGAATGAAAAACTGTTTTTT.

The chain combines TRBV2 with TRBJ1-1; tentative D call: TRBD1 (5 bases). The CDR3 is 14 amino acids. Per the germline V gene, CDR1 is SNHLY and CDR2 is FYNNEI. Trimming removed 7 bases at V and 0 bases at J, with 12 bases between. The CDR3 loop is CASTSRGMNTEAFF. CDR3 coding DNA: TGTGCCAGCACCAGTCGGGGGATGAACACTGAAGCTTTCTTT. The whole variable domain, filled in from reference TRBV2 and TRBJ1-1, reads EPEVTQTPSHQVTQMGQEVILRCVPISNHLYFYWYRQILGQKVEFLVSFYNNEISEKSEIFDDQFSVERPDGSNFTLKIRSTKLEDSAMYFCASTSRGMNTEAFFGQGTRLTVV.

V usage is TRBV30 and J usage is TRBJ2-1; possibly TRBD1 for D (6 bases). This CDR3 contains 12 residues. V lost 1 base to trimming and J lost 10 bases, with 11 bases between them. The germline gives CDR1 GTSNPN, CDR2 SVGIG (reference sequence). The CDR3 is CAWSATGREQFF. Here the CDR3 DNA reads TGTGCCTGGAGTGCCACAGGGCGCGAGCAGTTCTTC.

Only a few counts were recorded for this clone. V and J are TRBV14 and TRBJ2-7; TRBD2 might be the D (6 bases). CDR1 and CDR2 (germline): SGHDN, FVKESK. V lost 1 base and J 6 bases, leaving 13 bases between the germline ends. The CDR3 is 14 residues long. The CDR3 DNA is TGTGCCAGCAGCCAAGGCCAAGGGAGGCGCGAGCAGTACTTC. Protein: CASSQGQGRREQYF. Based on the CDR3 plus reference TRBV14 and TRBJ2-7, the full variable domain is EAGVTQFPSHSVIEKGQTVTLRCDPISGHDNLYWYRRVMGKEIKFLLHFVKESKQDESGMPNNRFLAERTGGTYSTLKVQPAELEDSGVYFCASSQGQGRREQYFGPGTRLTVT.

This chain joins TRBV6-1 and TRBJ1-2; 7 bases line up with TRBD1. This CDR3 contains 20 residues. Trimming took 2 bases from V and 2 from J; bases not matched to a gene: 20. Looked up from germline, CDR1 is MNHNS and CDR2 is SASEGT. The DNA of the CDR3 is TGTGCCAGCAGTGAAATTGTATGGGATGGCAGGGGGACCAAAAACTATGGCTACACCTTC. Protein: CASSEIVWDGRGTKNYGYTF.

The V gene is TRBV2, the J gene TRBJ1-3; D is unresolved. CDR3 size: 12 residues. Deletions cut 4 bases from V and 6 bases from J, with 7 bases between. CDR1 and CDR2 (germline): SNHLY, FYNNEI. CDR3 protein: CASSGAENTIYF. The DNA for the CDR3 is TGTGCCAGCAGTGGGGCTGAAAACACCATATATTTT.

The V call is TRBV2, the J call TRBJ2-3, with 9 bases that match TRBD2. J was trimmed by 2 bases and V by 7 bases; bases with no gene match: 7. The CDR3 extends over 15 amino acids. From germline, CDR1 is SNHLY and CDR2 FYNNEI. The CDR3 nucleotides read TGTGCCAGCACCTCCGGGACTAGCTTCACAGATACGCAGTATTTT. This encodes CASTSGTSFTDTQYF.

The rearrangement links TRBV18 to TRBJ1-3, with TRBD1 identical over 7 bases. The CDR3 sequence is 16 residues long. J lost 2 bases, V lost 4 bases, and 8 bases had no gene match. The germline CDR1 and CDR2 sequences are KGHSH and LQKENI. Here the CDR3 reads CASSLTGATAGNTIYF. The DNA for the CDR3 is TGTGCCAGCTCACTTACAGGGGCGACTGCTGGAAACACCATATATTTT.

The rearrangement joins TRBV7-6 to TRBJ2-3; the match to TRBD2 covers 7 bases. Germline V gives CDR1 SGHVS, CDR2 FNYEAQ. The J segment lost 2 bases and the V segment lost 7 bases, leaving 3 bases of the junction unmatched. The CDR3 contains 13 residues. The CDR3 DNA reads TGTGCCAGCACTAGCGGTAACACAGATACGCAGTATTTT. Its protein product is CASTSGNTDTQYF.

The V gene is TRBV19, the J gene TRBJ2-2, with 8 positions matching TRBD1. Germline V lookup: CDR1 LNHDA, CDR2 SQIVND (reference sequence). Trimming cost V 3 bases and J 7 bases; bases outside gene matches: 13. This CDR3 comprises 17 residues. The chain's CDR3 is CASSMDQGAQIIGELFF. The CDR3 DNA reads as TGTGCCAGTAGTATGGATCAGGGGGCGCAGATAATCGGGGAGCTGTTTTTT.

The chain uses TRBV28 and TRBJ2-7; possible D gene TRBD1, 6 bases. The CDR3 runs to 14 residues. Germline assignment: CDR1 MDHEN and CDR2 SYDVKM. The V end lost 5 bases, the J end lost 3 bases, and 14 bases lay between the germline ends. The CDR3 sequence is CASSHHRAGYEQYF. The CDR3 region has the DNA TGTGCCAGCAGTCATCACAGGGCAGGCTACGAGCAGTACTTC.

The J gene is TRBJ2-5, the V gene TRBV5-5; unclear D gene. Trimming removed 6 bases from V and 7 bases from J, with 19 bases in between. This CDR3 spans 14 amino acids. Germline V gene lookup returns CDR1 SGHKS and CDR2 YYEKEE (reference sequence). CDR3 in DNA: TGTGCCAGCATCCCCCCGACCGCGCCGGGGACCCAGTACTTC. Protein: CASIPPTAPGTQYF.